This TCR beta chain was observed in a study of OX40 agonist ivuxolimab in advanced cancers. Regarding the study in general: Ivuxolimab was a fully human IgG2 agonistic monoclonal antibody targeting the costimulatory receptor OX40 (CD134). Intravenous ivuxolimab was administered to patients every 2 weeks at six dose levels: 0.01, 0.1, 0.3, 1.5, 3 and 10 mg/kg. Among the 52 dose-escalation patients, about 19 had hepatocellular carcinoma, approximately 15 melanoma, 9 renal cell carcinoma and 9 head and neck cancer. The dose-escalation cohort was roughly 87% male with a mean age of approximately 60 years, ranging from roughly 23 to 90. Patients were allowed to have had prior anti-PD-1, anti-PD-L1 or anti-CTLA-4 therapy, and around 43% of the dose-escalation patients had been treated with checkpoint inhibitors. Three dose-escalation patients achieved partial responses, one with hepatocellular carcinoma and two with cutaneous melanoma. Peripheral TCRbeta sequencing was intended to test whether TCR sequence diversity was altered and clonal T-cell expansion was caused by ivuxolimab. The paper covers the monotherapy dose-escalation part of the phase I ivuxolimab trial, which included N of about 50 patients.

To sequence the TCRbeta CDR3 region, genomic DNA was isolated from the sorted cells. TCRbeta CDR3 regions were sequenced using the immunoSEQ Assay. TCRdb carries this immuneACCESS record with in-frame sequences only. Its versions omit some clonotypes, under half of them owing to an unresolved V gene in the studies checked, with the rest unexplained. A total of tens of thousands of clones appear in this sample, around four fifths of them only once. Jointly, the top ten make up over 2.5% of the sample. As concerns this clone: Its antigen is unknown. No base quality values were provided; no much bigger clone lies one nucleotide off.

Beyond this particular receptor, the publication reports: Partial responders in the 0.1-3.0 mg/kg groups had among the lowest normalized peripheral clonal expansion, especially among CD8+ T cells. Low levels of normalized T-cell clonal expansion were also seen in some nonresponding patients. After ivuxolimab, more expanded clones were found on average in CD8+ T cells than in CD4+ T cells. At doses of 0.1 to 3.0 mg/kg, clonal expansion of both CD4+ and CD8+ T cells in blood was seen between baseline and week 6. Which antigens the clonally expanded peripheral T cells were specific for was not determined.

The trial excluded patients who had a history of autoimmune disease or who were on systemic immunosuppression. Peripheral blood for TCR sequencing was collected from all dose cohorts at baseline, on cycle 4 day 1, and on cycle 7 day 1. Samples were obtained from an open-label, multicenter, first-in-human phase I dose-escalation trial of ivuxolimab. The trial enrolled adults with locally advanced or metastatic head and neck squamous cell, hepatocellular, melanoma or renal cell carcinoma. Before TCR sequencing, CD4+ T cells and CD8+ T cells were sorted from peripheral blood as separate populations. The clonotype originates from an adult with an advanced solid tumor such as melanoma, head and neck, liver or kidney cancer. Sample: CD4+ or CD8+ T cells sorted from blood, taken in a trial of the OX40 agonist ivuxolimab.

The CDR3 protein sequence reads: CASRETFSGNTIYF. The DNA reads TGCGCCAGCCGTGAGACATTTTCTGGAAACACCATATATTTT. Rearrangement joined TRBV5-1 to TRBJ1-3; there is no confident call for the D gene. V loses 7 bases, J loses 1 base, and the germline ends lie 12 bases apart. The CDR3 holds 14 amino acids from the cysteine to the phenylalanine. Kept here is only the CDR3 DNA, which spans 42 bases and is read in frame from base 1. CDR1 and CDR2 are drawn from the germline V gene: SGHRS, YFSETQ. Here the CDR3 is joined to the reference TRBV5-1 and TRBJ1-3 genes, and the full variable domain is: KAGVTQTPRYLIKTRGQQVTLSCSPISGHRSVSWYQQTPGQGLQFLFEYFSETQRNKGNFPGRFSGRQFSNSRSEMNVSTLELGDSALYLCASRETFSGNTIYFGEGSWLTVV.